A single sample is the source of the 8 T cell receptor beta chains below, sequenced in a study of blood T cells in healthy people across ages. A sample-barcoded 5' primer and a J-beta primer mix were used in a second PCR of roughly 7 to 11 cycles. TCRdb processed the 5' RACE reads anew with MiXCR; each CDR3 protein has one entry. The sample gives 850,000 to 1,000,000 distinct CDR3 sequences, under 50% of which show up once; 13% is in the top ten. Sequenced material: blood. The receptors come from a man in his thirties or forties in good health.

This clonotype was found once. This could be a read error, since a much larger clone is one nucleotide away. The V call is TRBV2, the J call TRBJ2-1, with 7 bases matching TRBD1. The J call is doubtful: the DNA matches TRBJ2-7 better. This CDR3 has 14 residues. Germline CDR1 reads SNHLY; CDR2 reads FYNNEI. CDR3 sequence (DNA): TGTGCCAGCAGTTTATACAGGGGCTACAATGAGCAGTACTTC. Its protein is CASSLYRGYNEQYF.

This clonotype was counted only a few times. The chain carries TRBV28 and TRBJ2-3; a weak D match, TRBD2 (7 bases). The ends were cut back, 8 bases at V and 1 base at J, with 13 bases in the middle. Germline CDR1 and CDR2: MDHEN and SYDVKM. There are 14 residues in the CDR3. Here the CDR3 reads CASGIGGGTDTQYF. In nucleotides, the CDR3 is TGTGCCAGCGGAATAGGGGGGGGCACAGATACGCAGTATTTT.

The V gene is TRBV12-3 or TRBV12-4, the J gene TRBJ1-5; weak D call: TRBD1 (5 bases). This CDR3 has 14 amino acids. V lost 9 bases and J 0 bases, leaving 12 bases between the germline ends. CDR3 in amino acids: CASSRDYSNQPQHF. DNA for the CDR3: TGTGCCAGTTCGAGGGACTATAGCAATCAGCCCCAGCATTTT.

The chain joins TRBV6-5 to TRBJ1-1, with 9 bases fitting TRBD1. V lost 0 bases to trimming and J lost 3 bases; unmatched junction nucleotides: 8. Germline CDR1 MNHEY, CDR2 SVGAGI. The length of the CDR3 is 17 residues. This chain's CDR3 is CASSYSKTGGTDTEAFF. In DNA form, the CDR3 reads TGTGCCAGCAGTTACTCGAAAACAGGGGGCACGGACACTGAAGCTTTCTTT.

This clonotype was seen once. This sequence joins TRBV7-2 and TRBJ2-5; D ambiguous. The CDR3 is 13 amino acids. The V gene lost 7 bases and the J gene lost 11 bases, with 20 bases spanning the gap. CDR1 is SGHTA, CDR2 FQGNSA, per germline. CDR3 nucleotides: TGTGCCAGCACCCCTTCGCGCCGCAATGAGCAGTACTTC. It yields the protein CASTPSRRNEQYF.

This clonotype was observed a single time. This chain uses TRBV7-9 with TRBJ1-1, with TRBD1 identical over 7 bases. The CDR3 is 16 amino acids. CDR1 and CDR2 from the germline V gene are SEHNR and FQNEAQ (reference sequence). J was trimmed by 1 base and V by 5 bases; bases with no gene match: 10. The CDR3 is CASSPRFGTENTEAFF. The CDR3 DNA follows: TGTGCCAGCAGCCCGAGGTTCGGGACAGAGAACACTGAAGCTTTCTTT.

This clonotype has more than one count but fewer than ten. The V and J genes are TRBV4-2 and TRBJ1-4; a possible D gene is TRBD1 (5 bases). Between the trimmed V and J ends, which lost 1 base and 8 bases, there was a span of 17 bases. This CDR3 spans 16 amino acids. Germline CDR1 is LGHNA and CDR2 is YNFKEQ. The CDR3 nucleotides read TGTGCCAGCAGCCAAGGAGGGGAGTCGCGGGGGGAAAAACTGTTTTTT. This translates into CASSQGGESRGEKLFF.

This clonotype turned up a few times. This sequence joins TRBV15 and TRBJ2-6; no clear D gene. Trimming shortened V by 4 bases and J by 0 bases, and 7 bases separated the two germline ends. Germline V CDR1 and CDR2: LNHNV, YYDKDF (reference sequence). The CDR3 length is 15 residues. Written as DNA, the CDR3 is TGTGCCACCAGCACCGAACCCTCTGGGGCCAACGTCCTGACTTTC. The encoded protein is CATSTEPSGANVLTF.